This T cell receptor beta chain was obtained from a study of spatial heterogeneity in lung cancer. Study-wide findings and caveats: Expanded alpha and beta TCR counts within tumors tracked tumor mutation counts. It was estimated that coverage of tumor T cells reached roughly 7% for alpha chains and around 13% for beta chains.

Time point of the sample: sample taken at primary tumor resection. Per germline, CDR1 SGHAT and CDR2 FQNNGV. The CDR3 totals 16 residues. V shed 5 bases and J shed 6 bases, with 21 bases lying between them. Comment on this clonotype: The antigen remains unidentified. This beta chain was picked up by a library intended for alpha chains and is off target, so its count carries little meaning.

Each CDR3 protein gets one entry after TCRdb re-called the 5' RACE reads with MiXCR. This table holds 4,000 to 5,000 distinct CDR3 sequences, around 12% found once. The genes are TRBV11-2 and TRBJ2-3; D call uncertain. Sequenced material: lung tumor tissue, taken at surgery. The sequence derives from a male donor with early-stage non-small cell lung cancer. The CDR3 coding sequence is TGTGCCAGCAGCCCTGACTTAACGGCTGGGGTGGATACGCAGTATTTT. The encoded protein is CASSPDLTAGVDTQYF.